This T cell receptor (beta chain) was identified in a study of metastatic and nonmetastatic thyroid tumors. Study-level information: The study looked at repertoires side by side in blood and in tumor or nodule tissue from malignant and benign thyroid patients.

Treatment of any kind had been given to no patient before thyroid surgery. Using MiXCR, TCRdb re-called clones from the PCR reads. The repertoire holds 10,000 or so clones, with 35% as singletons. This clonotype originated in a female donor with papillary thyroid cancer or a benign thyroid nodule (not recorded which). Some clones in this sample may be carry-over from other donors' samples. Sequencing used tumor tissue.

The CDR3 sequence: CASSEAGGAQLSLHF. The CDR3 DNA reads as TGTGCCAGCAGTGAAGCGGGGGGGGCGCAGCTCTCCCTCCACTTT. The chain has TRBV6-1 and TRBJ1-6; D might be TRBD1 (6 bases). Germline V gene data show CDR1 as MNHNS and CDR2 as SASEGT. CDR3 length equals 15 residues. Trimming took off 0 bases at V and 14 bases at J, with 17 bases between the two ends.